Here is one T cell receptor (beta chain) with its context. Its antigen is unknown. Pooling covered second doses at about 4 or about 12 weeks. This specimen belongs to a study of T cell responses to AZD1222 COVID-19 vaccine. Points from the study as a whole: Across the whole spike, CD4 TCRs peaked at regions 160-218 and 743-854. The sample set comprised mostly white British donors with more females, and clonal diversity was possibly underestimated.

Profiled with immunoSEQ multiplex PCR; TCRdb holds only in-frame clones, not every one. The data show about 110,000 clones, 80% to 95% seen once. This clonotype originated in an adult who received the AZD1222 COVID-19 vaccine. This specimen was peripheral blood, taken 28 days after the second AZD1222 dose.

The CDR3 sequence: CASSQDPGRGAGELFF. The CDR3 DNA follows: TGCGCCAGCAGCCAAGATCCCGGGCGTGGTGCCGGGGAGCTGTTTTTT. The rearrangement links TRBV4-1 to TRBJ2-2, with D unresolved. This CDR3 comprises 16 residues. Trimming removed 0 bases from V and 6 bases from J, with 14 bases in between. Germline V gene sequence: CDR1 MGHRA, CDR2 YSYEKL.